The present T cell receptor (beta chain) was sequenced within a study of blood T cell repertoires in COVID-19. In the study overall: Researchers got acute and convalescent COVID-19 samples from the United States, Italy and Spain. The cDNA or gDNA used as material had been derived from T cells, B-cell-depleted T cells, or PBMCs.

Germline values: CDR1 MNHNS, CDR2 SASEGT. This CDR3 contains 16 residues. Trimming left V 0 bases short and J 0 bases short, with 11 bases between. Original processing notes: How many nucleated cells were present was estimated from reference gene primer amplification. Profiling relied on immunoSEQ multiplex PCR, and the TCRdb table lists in-frame clones only, not all of them. Clone size and V and J calls were adopted from that table, with D and trimming inferred from the DNA. This table has 180,000 or so clones, roughly 84% appearing once. Sequencing was performed on peripheral blood. The chain carries TRBV6-1 and TRBJ1-1; no clear D. The receptor was isolated from a man aged 60-69 years who had recovered from COVID-19. The CDR3 sequence is CASSEASGSLNTEAFF. The CDR3 nucleotides read TGTGCCAGCAGTGAAGCGAGTGGGAGCTTGAACACTGAAGCTTTCTTT.